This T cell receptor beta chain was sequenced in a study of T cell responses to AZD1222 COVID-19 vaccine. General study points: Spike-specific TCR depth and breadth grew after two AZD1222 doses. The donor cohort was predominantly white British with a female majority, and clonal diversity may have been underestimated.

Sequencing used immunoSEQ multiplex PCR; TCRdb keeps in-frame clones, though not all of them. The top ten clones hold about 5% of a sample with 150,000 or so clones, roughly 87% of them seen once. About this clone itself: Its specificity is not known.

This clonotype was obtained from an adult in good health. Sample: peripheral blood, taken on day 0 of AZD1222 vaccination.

The CDR3 region has the DNA TGTGCCAGCAGCTTACAATTAGGGGGGGTTGTGTACAGGCCGAACACTGAAGCTTTCTTT. Translation: CASSLQLGGVVYRPNTEAFF. The chain uses TRBV7-8 and TRBJ1-1, with a tentative D call TRBD1 (6 bases). V lost 2 bases and J 1 base, leaving 26 bases between the germline ends. Germline CDR1 reads SGHVS; CDR2 reads FQNEAQ. The CDR3 loop spans 20 amino acids.